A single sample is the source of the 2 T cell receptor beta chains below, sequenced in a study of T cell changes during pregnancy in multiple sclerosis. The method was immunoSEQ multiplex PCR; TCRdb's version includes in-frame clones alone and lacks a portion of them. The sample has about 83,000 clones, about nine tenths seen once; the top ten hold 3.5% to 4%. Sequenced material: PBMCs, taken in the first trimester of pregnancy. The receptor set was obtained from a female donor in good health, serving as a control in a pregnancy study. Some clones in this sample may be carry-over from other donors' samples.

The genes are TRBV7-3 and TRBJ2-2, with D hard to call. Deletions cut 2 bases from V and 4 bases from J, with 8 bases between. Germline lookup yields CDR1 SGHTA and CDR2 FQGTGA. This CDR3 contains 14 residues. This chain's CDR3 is CASSLGFITGELFF. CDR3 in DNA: TGTGCCAGCAGCTTAGGCTTTATCACCGGGGAGCTGTTTTTT.

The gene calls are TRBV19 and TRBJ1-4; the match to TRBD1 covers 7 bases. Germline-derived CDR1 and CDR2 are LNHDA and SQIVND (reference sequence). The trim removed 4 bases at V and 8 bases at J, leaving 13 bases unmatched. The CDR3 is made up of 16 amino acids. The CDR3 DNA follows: TGTGCCAGTAGTACTCTCGACAGGGTCAAAGGGGAAAAACTGTTTTTT. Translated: CASSTLDRVKGEKLFF.